This TCR beta chain stems from a study of STAT5B mutations in CD4+ large granular lymphocyte leukemia. Profiled with immunoSEQ multiplex PCR; TCRdb holds only in-frame clones, not every one. The table has 25,000 to 35,000 clones, 74% seen once. The germline V gene has CDR1 SGHNT and CDR2 YENEEA. This CDR3 contains 15 residues. The V and J ends lost 5 bases and 7 bases respectively, with 20 bases between them. The chain couples TRBV11-3 to TRBJ1-2, with D possibly matching TRBD1 (5 bases). Sequenced: CD4+ T cells from blood buffy coats. This sequence originates from a human donor in good health. The CDR3, as DNA: TGTGCCAGCAGCCCTCGCGGGGCCCCATTTGGTGGCTACACCTTC. Protein product: CASSPRGAPFGGYTF.